A single sample gave rise to the 8 T cell receptor beta chains below, sequenced in a study of cytomegalovirus exposure and HLA in healthy donors. Researchers ran the PCR with 60 Vbeta and 13 Jbeta primers. Assay: immunoSEQ multiplex PCR; the TCRdb copy retains only in-frame clones and omits some. This repertoire shows roughly 100,000 clones, around 74% found once; its top ten account for roughly 9.2%. Sequencing used PBMCs. These receptors came from a woman in her forties in good health and CMV-seropositive.

This rearrangement joins TRBV29-1 to TRBJ1-3; no firm D call. Germline CDR1 reads SQVTM; CDR2 reads ANQGSEA. CDR3 size: 12 residues. Trimming took 3 bases from V and 6 from J, leaving 9 bases between them. CDR3 region: CSVEYESNTIYF. The CDR3 DNA reads as TGCAGCGTTGAGTACGAGTCAAACACCATATATTTT. The full variable domain, its missing parts supplied by reference TRBV29-1 and TRBJ1-3, is SAVISQKPSRDICQRGTSLTIQCQVDSQVTMMFWYRQQPGQSLTLIATANQGSEATYESGFVIDKFPISRPNLTFSTLTVSNMSPEDSSIYLCSVEYESNTIYFGEGSWLTVV.

V gene TRBV2 combines with J gene TRBJ2-2, with 10 bases matching TRBD2. Germline V gene sequence: CDR1 SNHLY, CDR2 FYNNEI. J gave up 4 bases and V 7 bases, and 9 bases lay outside the gene matches. The CDR3 covers 16 residues. The DNA of the CDR3 is TGTGCCAGCACTAACCTAGCGGGGGCCCTCACCGGGGAGCTGTTTTTT. Amino acid sequence: CASTNLAGALTGELFF.

The gene calls are TRBV11-2 and TRBJ2-7; tentative D call: TRBD1 (6 bases). CDR3 length: 15 residues. Trimming pared 1 base from V and 3 bases from J, leaving 13 bases between. Per germline, CDR1 SGHAT and CDR2 FQNNGV. Written as DNA, the CDR3 is TGTGCCAGCAGCTTAGCCTCGACAGGCCTCTACGAGCAGTACTTC. Its protein is CASSLASTGLYEQYF.

This clone was seen just once. This sequence joins TRBV6-5 and TRBJ2-7; unclear D gene. The CDR3 covers 15 residues. Germline V gene data show CDR1 as MNHEY and CDR2 as SVGAGI. The V end was cut by 5 bases, the J end by 0 bases, with 14 bases between. The CDR3 DNA reads as TGTGCCAGCAGTCTCTATACTGATAGCTCCTACGAGCAGTACTTC. It encodes CASSLYTDSSYEQYF.

Here the CDR3 reads CASLSAPKNIQYF. CDR3 nucleotide sequence: TGTGCCAGCCTGAGCGCCCCAAAAAACATTCAGTACTTC. The V call is TRBV6-4, the J call TRBJ2-4; no firm D call. Trimming left V 8 bases short and J 4 bases short, with 12 bases between. This CDR3 is built from 13 residues. CDR1 and CDR2 from the germline V gene are MRHNA and SNTAGT.

This clone came up a few times. V and J are TRBV19 and TRBJ1-1; no reliable D call. CDR1 LNHDA and CDR2 SQIVND come from the germline V gene (reference sequence). The germline V and J ends were trimmed by 6 bases and 1 base, with 15 bases remaining between them. The CDR3 extends over 15 amino acids. CDR3 in DNA: TGTGCCAGTAGCGCTCCGGGTTGGCAGAACACTGAAGCTTTCTTT. Translation: CASSAPGWQNTEAFF.

This chain connects TRBV4-1 to TRBJ2-2; 16 bases agree with TRBD2. The length of the CDR3 is 20 residues. Germline lookup yields CDR1 MGHRA and CDR2 YSYEKL. After removal of 3 bases from V and 1 base from J, the junction contained 8 bases not matched to a gene. The CDR3 sequence: CASSQKGLAGGPKNTGELFF. The CDR3 DNA reads as TGCGCCAGCAGCCAGAAGGGACTAGCGGGAGGGCCTAAGAACACCGGGGAGCTGTTTTTT.

This chain connects TRBV10-3 to TRBJ1-4, with 10 nucleotides matching TRBD1. The CDR3 consists of 14 residues. The trim removed 4 bases at V and 8 bases at J, leaving 4 bases unmatched. CDR1 is ENHRY and CDR2 is SYGVKD in the germline V gene. The chain's CDR3 is CAISGTGGEEKLFF. The CDR3, as DNA: TGTGCCATCAGTGGGACAGGGGGAGAAGAAAAACTGTTTTTT.